A single sample is the source of the 15 T cell receptor beta chains below, sequenced in a study of T-cell memory formation after mild COVID-19. TCRdb passed the 5' RACE reads through MiXCR, listing each CDR3 protein once. The sample consists of 250,000 or so distinct CDR3 sequences, roughly a tenth of them appearing once. Sequences were obtained from PBMCs or a T cell subset sorted from them (not recorded which). The source of these receptors is a man aged 18-30 years who had mild COVID-19 (a few samples of this study predate the infection). Cell type and time point are not known.

This clonotype has only a few counts. The chain employs TRBV5-8 and TRBJ2-5; 7 bases are a match to TRBD2. In germline, CDR1 is SGHTS, CDR2 YDEGEE. J gave up 5 bases and V 10 bases, and 8 bases lay outside the gene matches. There are 12 residues in the CDR3. CDR3 protein: CAPSYGGETQYF. CDR3 nucleotides: TGTGCCCCCTCCTACGGGGGGGAGACCCAGTACTTC.

This chain joins TRBV5-5 and TRBJ1-1; D is unclear. The ends were cut back, 2 bases at V and 4 bases at J, with 12 bases in the middle. The CDR3 extends over 14 amino acids. Per germline, CDR1 SGHKS and CDR2 YYEKEE (reference sequence). The DNA for the CDR3 is TGTGCCAGCAGCTTTGGTTGGAGTGTCACTGAAGCTTTCTTT. Encoded protein: CASSFGWSVTEAFF.

This chain links TRBV15 with TRBJ2-4; either TRBD1 or TRBD2 may fit D (5 bases each). The CDR3 spans 14 residues. Trimming stripped 3 bases from V and 6 bases from J, with 12 bases between. Germline V CDR1 and CDR2: LNHNV, YYDKDF (reference sequence). CDR3 nucleotides: TGTGCCACCAGCAGGGACGGTGGGGGAAACATTCAGTACTTC. Protein product: CATSRDGGGNIQYF.

This clonotype was seen a handful of times. The chain uses TRBV7-9 and TRBJ1-3, with TRBD1 matching 12 bases. There are 16 residues in the CDR3. Germline V lookup: CDR1 SEHNR, CDR2 FQNEAQ (reference sequence). The V segment lost 4 bases and the J segment 5 bases; nucleotides outside the gene matches: 6. CDR3 loop: CASSSRDRGRRNTIYF. For the CDR3, the DNA is TGTGCCAGCAGCTCCCGGGACAGGGGGCGAAGAAACACCATATATTTT. Using reference TRBV7-9 and TRBJ1-3 for the parts outside the CDR3, the full variable domain is DTGVSQNPRHKITKRGQNVTFRCDPISEHNRLYWYRQTLGQGPEFLTYFQNEAQLEKSRLLSDRFSAERPKGSFSTLEIQRTEQGDSAMYLCASSSRDRGRRNTIYFGEGSWLTVV.

This clonotype was seen more than once but under ten times. This rearrangement joins TRBV27 to TRBJ1-6; no reliable D call. Trimming pared 8 bases from V and 4 bases from J, leaving 9 bases between. Germline V gene lookup returns CDR1 MNHEY and CDR2 SMNVEV (reference sequence). The CDR3 extends over 13 amino acids. The CDR3 spells CASRWDYNSPLHF. In DNA form, the CDR3 reads TGTGCCAGCCGATGGGATTATAATTCACCCCTCCACTTT.

The CDR3 DNA reads TGCAGTGCCGCGGTCGGCGGGGGGGCTGGAAGGGAGACCCAGTACTTC. Its protein product is CSAAVGGGAGRETQYF. The chain is built from TRBV20-1 and TRBJ2-5; 9 positions match TRBD2. The CDR3 runs to 16 residues. Germline lookup yields CDR1 DFQATT and CDR2 SNEGSKA (reference sequence). J was trimmed by 5 bases and V by 6 bases; bases with no gene match: 16.

The chain joins TRBV6-2 or TRBV6-3 to TRBJ1-2, with TRBD1 matching over 8 bases. V gave up 1 base and J gave up 8 bases; unmatched junction bases: 9. CDR1 and CDR2 from the germline V gene are MNHEY and SVGEGT. The CDR3 runs 15 residues. CDR3: CASSYYLWTGRGYTF. CDR3 DNA: TGTGCCAGCAGTTACTACTTATGGACAGGGAGAGGCTACACCTTC.

The rearrangement joins TRBV4-2 to TRBJ1-4; 8 positions agree with TRBD1. The trim removed 2 bases at V and 2 bases at J, leaving 4 bases unmatched. CDR1 and CDR2 (germline): LGHNA, YNFKEQ. CDR3 length: 16 amino acids. CDR3 coding DNA: TGTGCCAGCAGCCAAACCCAGGGGGCGACTAATGAAAAACTGTTTTTT. It codes for CASSQTQGATNEKLFF.

This rearrangement joins TRBV12-3 or TRBV12-4 to TRBJ2-5, with D tentatively TRBD1 (6 bases). V shed 6 bases and J shed 1 base, with 15 bases lying between them. This CDR3 has 15 residues. The CDR3 DNA is TGTGCCAGCAGCCAGGACAGTGGGGGCCAAGAGACCCAGTACTTC. Its protein product is CASSQDSGGQETQYF.

This sequence joins TRBV24-1 and TRBJ1-5; D might be TRBD1 (6 bases). The ends were cut back, 3 bases at V and 5 bases at J, with 13 bases in the middle. Germline CDR1 KGHDR, CDR2 SFDVKD. The CDR3 has 15 residues. The CDR3 nucleotides are TGTGCCACCAGTGATGCCCAGGGGCGTGATCAGCCCCAGCATTTT. It translates to CATSDAQGRDQPQHF.

This clonotype was seen a handful of times. The chain has TRBV5-1 and TRBJ2-5; D might be TRBD1 (6 bases). The V gene lost 2 bases and the J gene lost 5 bases, with 13 bases spanning the gap. CDR1 SGHRS and CDR2 YFSETQ come from the germline V gene. The CDR3 loop spans 14 amino acids. CDR3 loop: CASSFFFGGETQYF. The CDR3 bases are TGCGCCAGCAGCTTCTTCTTTGGGGGCGAGACCCAGTACTTC.

The chain employs TRBV7-2 and TRBJ1-2; weak D call: TRBD1 (5 bases). Germline CDR1 is SGHTA and CDR2 is FQGNSA. The CDR3 is made up of 16 amino acids. The V and J ends lost 1 base and 3 bases respectively, with 15 bases between them. In DNA form, the CDR3 reads TGTGCCAGCAGCTTAGGGGGCCGGGCCAGGGACTATGGCTACACCTTC. This gives the protein CASSLGGRARDYGYTF.

The chain is built from TRBV6-2 or TRBV6-3 and TRBJ2-5, with 9 bases fitting TRBD2. CDR3 length equals 13 residues. J was trimmed by 5 bases and V by 7 bases; bases with no gene match: 5. Germline-derived CDR1 and CDR2 are MNHEY and SVGEGT. The CDR3 bases are TGTGCCAGCATGGCTAGCGGGGAGGAGACCCAGTACTTC. Amino acid sequence: CASMASGEETQYF.

J is TRBJ1-5 and V is TRBV20-1; tentatively, D is TRBD1 (5 bases). The CDR3 runs to 14 residues. V lost 6 bases and J 0 bases, leaving 12 bases between the germline ends. Per the germline V gene, CDR1 is DFQATT and CDR2 is SNEGSKA (reference sequence). DNA of the CDR3: TGCAGTGCGAGGGGACTGGATAGCAATCAGCCCCAGCATTTT. Protein sequence: CSARGLDSNQPQHF.

This clonotype has only a few counts. This chain connects TRBV6-5 to TRBJ1-2; 10 nucleotides match TRBD1. Germline CDR1 reads MNHEY; CDR2 reads SVGAGI. V lost 8 bases, J lost 8 bases, and 14 bases stayed unmatched. This CDR3 has 15 amino acids. The CDR3 spells CASRDQGQGNAGYTF. CDR3 coding DNA: TGTGCCAGCCGTGACCAGGGACAGGGGAACGCCGGCTACACCTTC.